This T cell receptor (beta chain) was retrieved from a study of blood T cell repertoires in COVID-19. From germline, CDR1 is MGHRA and CDR2 YSYEKL. The CDR3 has 16 amino acids. V was pared by 0 bases and J by 4 bases, with 16 bases between. Clones were sequenced by immunoSEQ multiplex PCR, and TCRdb holds only the in-frame ones, with some missing. This sample yields around 75,000 clones, of which nearly 90% are seen a single time; 4% to 6.5% belongs to the top ten. The receptor was isolated from a man in his forties or fifties with acute or convalescent COVID-19. The sequenced sample was peripheral blood. The chain couples TRBV4-1 to TRBJ2-7; TRBD1 might be the D (6 bases). The CDR3 loop is CASSQDWITGLYEQYF. The CDR3 DNA follows: TGCGCCAGCAGCCAAGATTGGATTACAGGGTTGTACGAGCAGTACTTC.